At least ten counts were recorded for the clone carrying this T cell receptor beta chain. The sample belongs to a study of early T cells in non-severe SARS-CoV-2 infection. The wider study: From unsorted whole blood, bulk RNA was sequenced, and the chains remained unpaired.

The TCR library protocol attached unique molecular identifiers to the individual cDNA molecules. TCRdb re-called the 5' RACE reads through MiXCR, storing one row per CDR3 protein. Of around 57,000 distinct CDR3 sequences listed, 6.2% are singletons. V lost 6 bases, J lost 1 base, and 18 bases lay in between. The CDR3 contains 17 residues. The germline CDR1 and CDR2 sequences are LGHNA and YSLEER. This TCR was sampled from an adult who was a healthcare worker with PCR-confirmed SARS-CoV-2 infection or an uninfected control (not recorded which). This chain joins TRBV4-3 and TRBJ2-2; D perhaps matches TRBD1 (6 bases). Sequencing was done on a sample of whole blood. The DNA for the CDR3 is TGCGCCAGCAGTCCCTACCCGACAGGTCGGAACACCGGGGAGCTGTTTTTT. Its protein is CASSPYPTGRNTGELFF.